This T cell receptor (beta chain) came from a study of cytomegalovirus exposure and HLA in healthy donors. Amplification used 60 Vbeta primers and 13 Jbeta primers. Clones were sequenced by immunoSEQ multiplex PCR, and TCRdb holds only the in-frame ones, with some missing. Of 150,000 to 200,000 clones listed, 84% are singletons. The CDR3 has 19 residues. V trimming: 0 bases; J trimming: 1 base; junction bases outside the gene matches: 17. CDR1 is GTSNPN, CDR2 SVGIG, per germline (reference sequence). Specimen: PBMCs. This clonotype was sampled from a woman in her forties or fifties in good health and CMV-seropositive. J is TRBJ1-2 and V is TRBV30; the match to TRBD1 covers 7 bases. The CDR3 DNA follows: TGTGCCTGGAGTGTCCTGACGCCCGGGACAGCCCATTTTAACTATGGCTACACCTTC. Its protein is CAWSVLTPGTAHFNYGYTF.